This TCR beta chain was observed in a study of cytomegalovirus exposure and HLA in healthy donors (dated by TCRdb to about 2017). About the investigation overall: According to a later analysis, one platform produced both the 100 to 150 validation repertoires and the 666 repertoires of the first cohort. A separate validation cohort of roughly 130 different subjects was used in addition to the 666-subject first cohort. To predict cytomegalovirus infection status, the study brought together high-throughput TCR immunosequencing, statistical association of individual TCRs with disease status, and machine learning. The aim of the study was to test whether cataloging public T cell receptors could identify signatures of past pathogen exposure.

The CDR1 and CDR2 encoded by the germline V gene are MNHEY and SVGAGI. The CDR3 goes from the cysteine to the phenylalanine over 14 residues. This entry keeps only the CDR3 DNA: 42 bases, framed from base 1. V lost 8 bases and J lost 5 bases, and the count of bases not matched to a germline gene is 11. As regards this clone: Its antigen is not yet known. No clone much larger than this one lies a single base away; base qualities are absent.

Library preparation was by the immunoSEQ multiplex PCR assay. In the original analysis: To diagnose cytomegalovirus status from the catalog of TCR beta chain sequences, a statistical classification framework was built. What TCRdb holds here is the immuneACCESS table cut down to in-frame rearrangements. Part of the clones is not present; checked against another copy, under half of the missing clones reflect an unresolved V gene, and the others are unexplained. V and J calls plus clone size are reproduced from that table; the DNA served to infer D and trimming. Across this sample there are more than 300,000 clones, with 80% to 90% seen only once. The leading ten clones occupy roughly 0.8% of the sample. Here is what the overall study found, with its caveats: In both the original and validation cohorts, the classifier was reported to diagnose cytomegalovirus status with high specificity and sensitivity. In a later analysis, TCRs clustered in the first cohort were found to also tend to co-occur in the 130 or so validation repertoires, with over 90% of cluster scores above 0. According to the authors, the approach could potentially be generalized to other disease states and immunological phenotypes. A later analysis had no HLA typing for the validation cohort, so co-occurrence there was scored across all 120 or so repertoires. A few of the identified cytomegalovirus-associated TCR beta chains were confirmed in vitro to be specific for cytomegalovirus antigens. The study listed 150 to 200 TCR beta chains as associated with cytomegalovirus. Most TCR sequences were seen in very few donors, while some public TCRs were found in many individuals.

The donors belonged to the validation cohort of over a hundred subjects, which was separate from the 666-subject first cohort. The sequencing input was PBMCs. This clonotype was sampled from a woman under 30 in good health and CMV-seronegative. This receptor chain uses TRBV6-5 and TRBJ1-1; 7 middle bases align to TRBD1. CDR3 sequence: CASRRKGAWTEAFF. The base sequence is TGTGCCAGCCGCCGAAAGGGGGCATGGACTGAAGCTTTCTTT.